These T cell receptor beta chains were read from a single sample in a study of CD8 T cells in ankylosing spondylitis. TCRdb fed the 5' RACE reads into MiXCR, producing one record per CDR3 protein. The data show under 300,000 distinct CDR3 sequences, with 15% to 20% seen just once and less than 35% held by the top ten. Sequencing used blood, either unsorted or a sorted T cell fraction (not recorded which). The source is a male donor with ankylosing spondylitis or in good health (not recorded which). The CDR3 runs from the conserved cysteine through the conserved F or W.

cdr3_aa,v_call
CATSSSQGVFGYTF,TRBV15
CASSLSLGGGLYTQYF,TRBV27
CASSWGLGRGTDTQYF,TRBV27
CSVRFSGYEQFF,TRBV29-1
CSVTGGALGEQYF,TRBV29-1
CASSGRTSWAEDTQYF,TRBV25-1
CASRSVDSLYSIF,TRBV27
CSARGGTSGETQYF,TRBV20-1
CASSFGGFYEQYF,TRBV18
CATSRDQEGPGEQFF,TRBV15
CASSLGLAGGSYNEQFF,TRBV7-6
CASSSYGGRYEQYF,TRBV7-2
CASSLNPGLAAYYEQYF,TRBV11-2
CSTGGGTSSYNEQFF,TRBV29-1
CASSVAGQVGNTIYF,TRBV5-6
CASSSSRDENGAFEQYF,TRBV7-9
CASSRLGTKYNEQFF,TRBV4-1